This entry lists 27 T cell receptor beta chains sequenced from one sample in a study of T cell changes during pregnancy in multiple sclerosis. Sequencing used immunoSEQ multiplex PCR; TCRdb keeps in-frame clones, though not all of them. The data contain fewer than 85,000 clones, more than 90% of them singletons. Sequencing was performed on peripheral blood, taken in the second trimester of pregnancy. The receptors here all came from a female donor with multiple sclerosis, enrolled in a pregnancy study.

This rearrangement joins TRBV10-3 to TRBJ2-7; 9 bases are shared with TRBD1. Germline CDR1 and CDR2: ENHRY and SYGVKD. The CDR3 loop spans 15 amino acids. Trimming took 2 bases from V and 1 from J; bases not matched to a gene: 3. The CDR3 here is CAISEDRGSSYEQYF. The CDR3 nucleotides are TGTGCCATCAGTGAGGACAGGGGGTCGTCCTACGAGCAGTACTTC.

This chain uses TRBV5-1 with TRBJ2-3; maybe TRBD2 (5 bases). Trimming stripped 0 bases from V and 0 bases from J, with 8 bases between. Germline assignment: CDR1 SGHRS and CDR2 YFSETQ. The CDR3 runs 15 residues. The DNA of the CDR3 is TGCGCCAGCAGCTTGGGGACTCCTAGCACAGATACGCAGTATTTT. This codes for CASSLGTPSTDTQYF.

J is TRBJ2-3 and V is TRBV4-3, with D possibly TRBD2 on 5 matching bases. This CDR3 is 19 amino acids long. Trimming cost V 0 bases and J 0 bases, with 19 bases left between them. Germline V gene data show CDR1 as LGHNA and CDR2 as YSLEER. The CDR3 sequence: CASSQDMIRGTPSTDTQYF. The CDR3 region has the DNA TGCGCCAGCAGCCAAGATATGATACGGGGTACTCCTAGCACAGATACGCAGTATTTT.

This rearrangement joins TRBV4-3 to TRBJ2-7; possibly TRBD2 for D (6 bases). CDR1 is LGHNA, CDR2 YSLEER, per germline. V lost 4 bases, J lost 4 bases, and 14 bases lay in between. The CDR3 has 14 residues. The CDR3 sequence: CASSPSTSTYEQYF. CDR3 DNA sequence: TGCGCCAGCAGCCCGTCGACTAGTACGTACGAGCAGTACTTC.

The genes are TRBV30 and TRBJ2-5, with 15 bases aligning to TRBD2. Germline V gives CDR1 GTSNPN, CDR2 SVGIG (reference sequence). With 0 bases clipped from V and 2 bases from J, the junction kept 4 bases outside the gene matches. CDR3 length: 17 amino acids. The DNA of the CDR3 is TGTGCCTGGAGTGTACGGGGACTAGCGGGAGGACAAGAGACCCAGTACTTC. This translates into CAWSVRGLAGGQETQYF.

CDR3 amino acids: CASSPTRWLFF. The DNA for the CDR3 is TGTGCCAGCTCACCGACTCGGTGGCTGTTTTTT. V is TRBV18 and J is TRBJ1-4; the D is unclear. This CDR3 is built from 11 residues. Trimming took off 3 bases at V and 14 bases at J, with 10 bases between the two ends. The germline CDR1 and CDR2 sequences are KGHSH and LQKENI. The full variable domain, rest sourced from reference TRBV18 and TRBJ1-4, is NAGVMQNPRHLVRRRGQEARLRCSPMKGHSHVYWYRQLPEEGLKFMVYLQKENIIDESGMPKERFSAEFPKEGPSILRIQQVVRGDSAAYFCASSPTRWLFFGSGTQLSVL.

The gene calls are TRBV7-8 and TRBJ1-4; 11 bases align to TRBD1. The germline gives CDR1 SGHVS, CDR2 FQNEAQ. Germline trimming cut 5 bases from V and 4 bases from J; bases unmatched to any gene: 6. The length of the CDR3 is 16 residues. Here the CDR3 DNA reads TGTGCCAGCAGCACCGGACAGGGGGCGGGTAATGAAAAACTGTTTTTT. It specifies CASSTGQGAGNEKLFF. Filled out from reference TRBV7-8 and TRBJ1-4, the complete variable domain reads GAGVSQSPRYKVAKRGQDVALRCDPISGHVSLFWYQQALGQGPEFLTYFQNEAQLDKSGLPSDRFFAERPEGSVSTLKIQRTQQEDSAVYLCASSTGQGAGNEKLFFGSGTQLSVL.

This clone was seen only once. The chain combines TRBV19 with TRBJ2-5, with TRBD2 identical over 8 bases. CDR1 and CDR2 from the germline V gene are LNHDA and SQIVND (reference sequence). This CDR3 is built from 15 residues. After removal of 1 base from V and 5 bases from J, the junction contained 6 bases not matched to a gene. CDR3: CASSIGAGGTETQYF. As DNA, the CDR3 is TGTGCCAGTAGTATAGGGGCGGGGGGCACGGAGACCCAGTACTTC. The variable domain in full, with the rest retrieved from reference TRBV19 and TRBJ2-5, is DGGITQSPKYLFRKEGQNVTLSCEQNLNHDAMYWYRQDPGQGLRLIYYSQIVNDFQKGDIAEGYSVSREKKESFPLTVTSAQKNPTAFYLCASSIGAGGTETQYFGPGTRLLVL.

This sequence joins TRBV11-2 and TRBJ2-6; maybe TRBD1 (6 bases). The length of the CDR3 is 18 residues. The germline CDR1 and CDR2 sequences are SGHAT and FQNNGV. V was shortened by 0 bases and J by 2 bases, with 14 bases between the two germline ends. The CDR3 loop is CASSLDRMGAAGANVLTF. The CDR3 DNA reads TGTGCCAGCAGCTTAGATCGGATGGGGGCGGCTGGGGCCAACGTCCTGACTTTC.

This clone was found once. The chain recombines TRBV30 with TRBJ2-7, with 8 bases matching TRBD2. The germline gives CDR1 GTSNPN, CDR2 SVGIG (reference sequence). Trimming cost V 0 bases and J 2 bases; bases outside gene matches: 6. This CDR3 region has 15 residues. The CDR3 reads CAWSVGTGGPYEQYF. In DNA form, the CDR3 reads TGTGCCTGGAGTGTCGGGACGGGGGGGCCCTACGAGCAGTACTTC.

The V and J genes are TRBV25-1 and TRBJ2-1; 9 nucleotides agree with TRBD2. Losses at the gene ends were 4 bases for V and 4 bases for J; bases not matched to a gene: 5. CDR3 length: 15 residues. Germline V lookup: CDR1 MGHDK, CDR2 SYGVNS. CDR3 bases: TGTGCCAGCAGTGGCAGACTAGCGGCTTACAATGAGCAGTTCTTC. It codes for CASSGRLAAYNEQFF.

The chain carries TRBV4-3 and TRBJ1-1; a weak D match, TRBD1 (5 bases). Trimming cost V 1 base and J 6 bases, with 9 bases left between them. CDR3 size: 13 residues. Germline-derived CDR1 and CDR2 are LGHNA and YSLEER. This chain's CDR3 is CASSQAGGPEAFF. As DNA, the CDR3 is TGCGCCAGCAGCCAAGCCGGGGGACCTGAAGCTTTCTTT.

V and J are TRBV28 and TRBJ2-7; 7 bases align to TRBD2. Germline CDR1 and CDR2: MDHEN and SYDVKM. V lost 11 bases and J lost 1; bases outside the gene matches: 11. The CDR3 is 14 amino acids. The CDR3 region is CAVGLAEKSYEQYF. Written as DNA, the CDR3 is TGTGCCGTGGGGCTAGCGGAAAAGTCCTACGAGCAGTACTTC.

The CDR3 here is CASSPETARYGYTF. CDR3 nucleotide sequence: TGCGCCAGCAGCCCCGAGACAGCTCGCTATGGCTACACCTTC. The V and J genes are TRBV4-3 and TRBJ1-2, with a tentative D call TRBD1 (5 bases). Trimming cost V 4 bases and J 4 bases, with 13 bases left between them. Per the germline V gene, CDR1 is LGHNA and CDR2 is YSLEER. The CDR3 loop spans 14 amino acids.

This chain links TRBV5-4 with TRBJ1-4, with TRBD1 matching 10 bases. CDR3 length equals 14 residues. Trimming at V came to 4 bases and at J to 6 bases, leaving 3 bases not matched to a gene. In germline, CDR1 is SGHNT, CDR2 YYREEE (reference sequence). CDR3 in amino acids: CASSPGTGDEKLFF. DNA of the CDR3: TGTGCCAGCAGCCCCGGGACAGGGGATGAAAAACTGTTTTTT.

The chain carries TRBV11-2 and TRBJ2-2; D remains unclear. The germline gives CDR1 SGHAT, CDR2 FQNNGV. Trimming took off 1 base at V and 0 bases at J, with 3 bases between the two ends. The CDR3 spans 14 residues. The CDR3 nucleotides read TGTGCCAGCAGCTTAGCGGCGAACACCGGGGAGCTGTTTTTT. Its protein product is CASSLAANTGELFF.

The chain joins TRBV5-1 to TRBJ2-3; 11 bases are a match to TRBD2. Germline loops: CDR1 SGHRS, CDR2 YFSETQ. The CDR3 is 18 amino acids. Unmatched junction bases numbered 8, after V lost 1 base and J lost 1 base. This CDR3 reads CASSLWLAGGGGTDTQYF. The CDR3, as DNA: TGCGCCAGCAGCTTGTGGCTAGCGGGAGGTGGTGGCACAGATACGCAGTATTTT. The variable domain in full, completed from reference TRBV5-1 and TRBJ2-3, reads KAGVTQTPRYLIKTRGQQVTLSCSPISGHRSVSWYQQTPGQGLQFLFEYFSETQRNKGNFPGRFSGRQFSNSRSEMNVSTLELGDSALYLCASSLWLAGGGGTDTQYFGPGTRLTVL.

The genes are TRBV7-8 and TRBJ2-2; 13 bases align to TRBD2. Germline V lookup: CDR1 SGHVS, CDR2 FQNEAQ. V gave up 4 bases and J gave up 0 bases; unmatched junction bases: 5. CDR3 size: 18 residues. The CDR3 is CASSSGLAGRPNTGELFF. The CDR3 nucleotides read TGTGCCAGCAGCTCGGGACTAGCGGGACGCCCGAACACCGGGGAGCTGTTTTTT.

This chain connects TRBV21-1 to TRBJ2-7; the D call TRBD2 from the table was never checked on the DNA. TRBV21-1 is a documented pseudogene. The CDR3 runs to 16 residues. This chain's CDR3 is CASSILASGIRHEQYF. Written as DNA, the CDR3 is TGTGCCAGCAGCATACTAGCTAGCGGGATACGCCACGAGCAGTACTTC.

In this sample, this clone turned up once. This chain joins TRBV6-1 and TRBJ1-1; D might be TRBD1 (6 bases). Looked up from germline, CDR1 is MNHNS and CDR2 is SASEGT. V was trimmed by 5 bases and J by 4 bases, leaving 17 bases between them. The CDR3 has 15 amino acids. CDR3 DNA sequence: TGTGCCAGCAGTAGGCGAGGGGGAGGGGCCACTGAAGCTTTCTTT. This sequence encodes CASSRRGGGATEAFF.

V and J are TRBV28 and TRBJ1-1; D is possibly TRBD1 (5 bases). The CDR3 has 13 amino acids. Trimming took off 6 bases at V and 4 bases at J, with 12 bases between the two ends. CDR1 is MDHEN and CDR2 is SYDVKM in the germline V gene. The CDR3 region is CASSPPGFTEAFF. CDR3 DNA: TGTGCCAGCAGCCCCCCAGGGTTCACTGAAGCTTTCTTT.

Only one count was recorded for this clone. V usage is TRBV19 and J usage is TRBJ2-6, with 8 bases that match TRBD1. CDR1 and CDR2 from the germline V gene are LNHDA and SQIVND (reference sequence). The trim removed 4 bases at V and 0 bases at J, leaving 5 bases unmatched. This CDR3 is built from 17 residues. CDR3 DNA: TGTGCCAGTAGTAGCAGGGGGCTCCTCTCTGGGGCCAACGTCCTGACTTTC. Encoded protein: CASSSRGLLSGANVLTF.

The chain links TRBV27 to TRBJ1-2; TRBD1 aligns across 7 bases. Trimming cost V 0 bases and J 3 bases; bases outside gene matches: 13. Germline V lookup: CDR1 MNHEY, CDR2 SMNVEV (reference sequence). CDR3 length: 18 residues. CDR3 in amino acids: CASSLSHGYGGGHYGYTF. The CDR3 nucleotides read TGTGCCAGCAGTTTATCGCACGGGTACGGAGGGGGCCACTATGGCTACACCTTC.

This clone was detected only once. The gene calls are TRBV5-1 and TRBJ1-2; 8 bases are shared with TRBD1. The CDR3 covers 15 residues. V lost 3 bases, J lost 1 base, and 5 bases stayed unmatched. From germline, CDR1 is SGHRS and CDR2 YFSETQ. As DNA, the CDR3 is TGCGCCAGCAGCTGGGGGACAGGTGTTAACTATGGCTACACCTTC. It encodes CASSWGTGVNYGYTF.

This sequence joins TRBV11-2 and TRBJ2-7, with TRBD1 as a possible D gene (6 bases). V lost 1 base, J lost 1 base, and 11 bases lay in between. The CDR3 sequence is 15 residues long. Looked up from germline, CDR1 is SGHAT and CDR2 is FQNNGV. CDR3 in amino acids: CASSLADRTSYEQYF. In nucleotides, the CDR3 is TGTGCCAGCAGCTTAGCCGACAGGACGTCCTACGAGCAGTACTTC.

This clone came up a few times. This chain links TRBV4-3 with TRBJ2-7; 9 positions agree with TRBD1. The CDR3 contains 16 residues. In germline, CDR1 is LGHNA, CDR2 YSLEER. The junction had 7 bases not matched to a gene; V was cut back by 0 bases and J by 4 bases. CDR3 sequence: CASSQDPGQGRYEQYF. CDR3 nucleotides: TGCGCCAGCAGCCAAGACCCGGGACAGGGAAGGTACGAGCAGTACTTC.

A word on this clone: The same CDR3 is also encoded by other DNA sequences in this sample. The CDR3 loop reads CASSSGQGYEQYF. In DNA, the CDR3 is TGCGCCAGCAGCTCGGGACAGGGCTACGAGCAGTACTTC. This chain connects TRBV5-1 to TRBJ2-7; 9 bases line up with TRBD1. Germline V gene data show CDR1 as SGHRS and CDR2 as YFSETQ. The CDR3 has 13 amino acids. V trimming: 3 bases; J trimming: 3 bases; junction bases outside the gene matches: 1.